This TCR beta chain derives from a study of OX40 agonist ivuxolimab in advanced cancers. It was autoimmune disease history or systemic immunosuppression that excluded patients. Points from the study as a whole: There were, on average, more expanded clones in CD8+ T cells than in CD4+. Partial responders receiving 0.1-3.0 mg/kg showed among the lowest clonal expansion.

Using immunoSEQ multiplex PCR, the repertoire was profiled, and TCRdb retains in-frame clones only, with some absent. Among about 130,000 clones listed, roughly 92% were seen once. The table lists this clone with a few counts. Its antigen is as yet unknown. The CDR3 has 13 residues. V dropped 5 bases and J dropped 4 bases, with 11 bases sitting between them. Germline V gene data show CDR1 as SEHNR and CDR2 as FQNEAQ (reference sequence). The origin of this receptor is an adult with an advanced solid tumor such as melanoma, head and neck, liver or kidney cancer. Sample: CD4+ or CD8+ T cells sorted from blood, taken in a trial of the OX40 agonist ivuxolimab. This chain uses TRBV7-9 with TRBJ1-2; tentatively, D is TRBD1 (6 bases). The CDR3 spells CASSRGQTYGYTF. DNA of the CDR3: TGTGCCAGCAGCCGAGGACAGACCTATGGCTACACCTTC.